This T cell receptor (beta chain) was profiled in a study of radiotherapy plus CTLA-4 blockade in lung cancer. For the study at large: Objective responses were observed in less than 20% of patients, and disease control was achieved by around 31%. Study-level points and caveats: Following radiotherapy plus ipilimumab, tumor-derived TCR clones expanded in the blood.

Participants had chemo-refractory metastatic non-small-cell lung cancer and were treated with focal radiation plus ipilimumab CTLA-4 blockade. Germline CDR1 reads SGHAT; CDR2 reads FQNNGV. CDR3 length: 14 residues. V gave up 5 bases and J gave up 4 bases; unmatched junction bases: 7. About this clone: Its antigen remains unidentified.

The data were produced by immunoSEQ multiplex PCR, yet TCRdb's version contains in-frame clones alone and is incomplete. The data hold tens of thousands of clones, with around 87% observed a single time. The chain is built from TRBV11-2 and TRBJ1-2; the match to TRBD1 covers 7 bases. The clonotype comes from a human donor with non-small cell lung cancer that progressed on radiotherapy plus ipilimumab. Sequenced here: peripheral blood, sampled from a patient treated with radiotherapy plus ipilimumab. Here the CDR3 reads CASSLAGQVYGYTF. CDR3 nucleotide sequence: TGTGCCAGCAGCCTCGCAGGACAGGTCTATGGCTACACCTTC.